A single sample gave rise to the 4 T cell receptor beta chains below, sequenced in a study of blood T cell repertoires in COVID-19. Profiled with immunoSEQ multiplex PCR; TCRdb holds only in-frame clones, not every one. The data show under 250,000 clones, approximately 80% seen once. Source material: peripheral blood. The receptor source for this set is a woman aged 60-75 years who had recovered from COVID-19.

The chain has TRBV19 and TRBJ1-5; TRBD1 matches at 8 bases. There are 15 residues in the CDR3. The trim removed 4 bases at V and 5 bases at J, leaving 7 bases unmatched. The germline V gene has CDR1 LNHDA and CDR2 SQIVND (reference sequence). CDR3 DNA sequence: TGTGCCAGTAGTAAAGGACAGGGAATATATCAGCCCCAGCATTTT. This encodes CASSKGQGIYQPQHF.

This clone was observed once. This chain connects TRBV5-1 to TRBJ2-3; TRBD2 matches at 11 bases. Germline CDR1 SGHRS, CDR2 YFSETQ. V was clipped by 5 bases and J by 4 bases; unmatched bases: 9. This CDR3 has 16 amino acids. In nucleotides, the CDR3 is TGCGCCAGCAGACAAACCGGGACTAGCGGTTCAGATACGCAGTATTTT. Translating gives CASRQTGTSGSDTQYF.

The J gene is TRBJ2-2, the V gene TRBV13; 10 bases line up with TRBD2. Trimming took 5 bases from V and 5 from J; bases not matched to a gene: 5. The CDR3 length is 15 residues. CDR1 PRHDT and CDR2 FYEKMQ come from the germline V gene (reference sequence). The CDR3 nucleotides are TGTGCCAGCAGCACAGCGGGGGGGCAGACCGGGGAGCTGTTTTTT. Translating gives CASSTAGGQTGELFF.

The chain has TRBV30 and TRBJ2-3; the match to TRBD2 covers 9 bases. The germline V gene has CDR1 GTSNPN and CDR2 SVGIG (reference sequence). The CDR3 covers 16 residues. With 5 bases clipped from V and 2 bases from J, the junction kept 11 bases outside the gene matches. CDR3 coding DNA: TGTGCCTGGGTACTTAGCGGGGGACCTTACACAGATACGCAGTATTTT. This sequence encodes CAWVLSGGPYTDTQYF.